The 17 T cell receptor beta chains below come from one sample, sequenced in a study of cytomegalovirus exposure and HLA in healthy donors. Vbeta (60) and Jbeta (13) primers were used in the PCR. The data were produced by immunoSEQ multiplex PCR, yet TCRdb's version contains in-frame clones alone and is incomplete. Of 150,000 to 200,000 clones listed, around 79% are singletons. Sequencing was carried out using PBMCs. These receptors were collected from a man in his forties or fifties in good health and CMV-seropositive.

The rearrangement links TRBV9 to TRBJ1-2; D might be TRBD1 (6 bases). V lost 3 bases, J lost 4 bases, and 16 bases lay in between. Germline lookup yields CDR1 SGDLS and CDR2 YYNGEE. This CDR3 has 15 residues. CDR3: CASSALAGGGYGYTF. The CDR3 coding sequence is TGTGCCAGCAGCGCCCTCGCGGGAGGGGGCTATGGCTACACCTTC.

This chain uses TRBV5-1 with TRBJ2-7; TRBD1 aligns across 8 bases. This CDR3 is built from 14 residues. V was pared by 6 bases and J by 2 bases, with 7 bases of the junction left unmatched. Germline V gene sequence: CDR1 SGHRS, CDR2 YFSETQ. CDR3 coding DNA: TGCGCCAGCAAAACCGGGACAGGAGCCTACGAGCAGTACTTC. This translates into CASKTGTGAYEQYF. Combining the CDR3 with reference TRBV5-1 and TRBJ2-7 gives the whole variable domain KAGVTQTPRYLIKTRGQQVTLSCSPISGHRSVSWYQQTPGQGLQFLFEYFSETQRNKGNFPGRFSGRQFSNSRSEMNVSTLELGDSALYLCASKTGTGAYEQYFGPGTRLTVT.

The CDR3 coding sequence is TGTGCCAGCAGCGACCCGGGGGGGGTACGGAGTGGTGAGCAGTTCTTC. As protein: CASSDPGGVRSGEQFF. The rearrangement uses TRBV13 and TRBJ2-1; 8 bases are shared with TRBD2. CDR1 is PRHDT, CDR2 FYEKMQ, per germline (reference sequence). This CDR3 has 16 amino acids. The trim removed 5 bases at V and 9 bases at J, leaving 15 bases unmatched.

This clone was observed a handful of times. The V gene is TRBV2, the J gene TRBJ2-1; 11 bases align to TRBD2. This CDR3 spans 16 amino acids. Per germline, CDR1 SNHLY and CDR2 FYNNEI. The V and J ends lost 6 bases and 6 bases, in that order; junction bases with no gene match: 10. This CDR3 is CASRKSLAGGGNEQFF. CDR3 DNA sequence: TGTGCCAGCAGGAAAAGCCTAGCGGGGGGCGGCAATGAGCAGTTCTTC. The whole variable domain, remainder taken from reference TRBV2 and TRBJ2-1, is EPEVTQTPSHQVTQMGQEVILRCVPISNHLYFYWYRQILGQKVEFLVSFYNNEISEKSEIFDDQFSVERPDGSNFTLKIRSTKLEDSAMYFCASRKSLAGGGNEQFFGPGTRLTVL.

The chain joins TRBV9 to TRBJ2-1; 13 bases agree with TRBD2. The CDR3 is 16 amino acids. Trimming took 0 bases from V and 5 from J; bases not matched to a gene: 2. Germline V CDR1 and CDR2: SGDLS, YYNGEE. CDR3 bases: TGTGCCAGCAGCGTAGGGGGACTAGCGGGAAACAATGAGCAGTTCTTC. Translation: CASSVGGLAGNNEQFF.

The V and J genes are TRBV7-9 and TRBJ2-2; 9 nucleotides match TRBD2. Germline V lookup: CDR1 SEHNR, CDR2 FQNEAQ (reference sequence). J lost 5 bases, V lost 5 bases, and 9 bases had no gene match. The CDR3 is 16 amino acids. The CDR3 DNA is TGTGCCAGCAGCCCGGCGGGGGGGGCGCTGACCGGGGAGCTGTTTTTT. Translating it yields CASSPAGGALTGELFF. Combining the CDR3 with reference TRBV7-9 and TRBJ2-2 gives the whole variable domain DTGVSQNPRHKITKRGQNVTFRCDPISEHNRLYWYRQTLGQGPEFLTYFQNEAQLEKSRLLSDRFSAERPKGSFSTLEIQRTEQGDSAMYLCASSPAGGALTGELFFGEGSRLTVL.

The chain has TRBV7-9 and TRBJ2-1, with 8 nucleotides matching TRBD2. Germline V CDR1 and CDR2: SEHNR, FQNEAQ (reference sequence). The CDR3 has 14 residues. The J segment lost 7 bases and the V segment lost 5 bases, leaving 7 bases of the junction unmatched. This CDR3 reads CASSRTSPRNEQFF. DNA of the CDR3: TGTGCCAGCAGCCGGACTAGCCCCCGTAATGAGCAGTTCTTC.

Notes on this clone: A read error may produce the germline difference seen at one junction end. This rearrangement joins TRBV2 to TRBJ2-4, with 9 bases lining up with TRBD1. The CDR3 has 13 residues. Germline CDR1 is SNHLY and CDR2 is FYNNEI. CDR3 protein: CASSDQAGQGVDF. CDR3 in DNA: TGTGCCAGCTCCGACCAGGCGGGACAGGGTGTGGACTTC.

The CDR3 nucleotides read TGTGCCAGCAGCCTCGACTACTACAATGAGCAGTTCTTC. Translation gives CASSLDYYNEQFF. The chain combines TRBV7-2 with TRBJ2-1; tentatively, D is TRBD2 (5 bases). Trimming removed 5 bases from V and 3 bases from J, with 8 bases in between. Germline CDR1 is SGHTA and CDR2 is FQGNSA. CDR3 size: 13 residues.

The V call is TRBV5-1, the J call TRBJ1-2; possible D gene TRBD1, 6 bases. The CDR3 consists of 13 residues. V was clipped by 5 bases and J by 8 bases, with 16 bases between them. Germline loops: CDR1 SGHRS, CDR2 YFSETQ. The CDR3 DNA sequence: TGCGCCAGCAGTCGCTCCGAGGGGGTGGGCTACACCTTC. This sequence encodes CASSRSEGVGYTF. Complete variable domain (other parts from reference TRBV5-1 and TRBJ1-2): KAGVTQTPRYLIKTRGQQVTLSCSPISGHRSVSWYQQTPGQGLQFLFEYFSETQRNKGNFPGRFSGRQFSNSRSEMNVSTLELGDSALYLCASSRSEGVGYTFGSGTRLTVV.

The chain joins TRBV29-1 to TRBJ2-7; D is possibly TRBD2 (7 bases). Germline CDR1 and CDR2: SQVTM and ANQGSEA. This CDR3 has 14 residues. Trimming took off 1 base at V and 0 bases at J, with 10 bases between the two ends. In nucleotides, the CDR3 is TGCAGCGTTGAAGGGCGGGGGCCCTCCTACGAGCAGTACTTC. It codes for CSVEGRGPSYEQYF.

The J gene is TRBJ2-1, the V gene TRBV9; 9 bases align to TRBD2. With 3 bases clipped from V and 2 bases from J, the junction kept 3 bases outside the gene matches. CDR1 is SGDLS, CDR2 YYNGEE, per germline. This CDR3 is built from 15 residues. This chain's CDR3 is CASSDSGGPYNEQFF. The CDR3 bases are TGTGCCAGCAGCGATAGCGGGGGCCCCTACAATGAGCAGTTCTTC.

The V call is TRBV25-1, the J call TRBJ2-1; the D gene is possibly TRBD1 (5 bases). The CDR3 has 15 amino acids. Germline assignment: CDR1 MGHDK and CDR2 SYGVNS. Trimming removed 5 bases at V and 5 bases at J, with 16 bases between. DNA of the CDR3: TGTGCCAGCAGTCTGGGCCAGGGATTTAACAATGAGCAGTTCTTC. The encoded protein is CASSLGQGFNNEQFF.

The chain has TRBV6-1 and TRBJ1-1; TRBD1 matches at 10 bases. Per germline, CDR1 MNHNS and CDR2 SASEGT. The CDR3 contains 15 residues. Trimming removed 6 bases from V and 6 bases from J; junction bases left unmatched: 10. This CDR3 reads CASRPPGQGSSEAFF. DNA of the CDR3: TGTGCCAGCAGGCCACCGGGACAGGGGTCTTCTGAAGCTTTCTTT.

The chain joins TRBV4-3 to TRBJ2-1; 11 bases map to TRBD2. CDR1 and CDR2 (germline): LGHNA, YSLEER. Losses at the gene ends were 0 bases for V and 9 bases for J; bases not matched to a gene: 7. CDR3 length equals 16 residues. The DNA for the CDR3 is TGCGCCAGCAGCCAAGATCAGCTAGCGGGGGGAAGTGAGCAGTTCTTC. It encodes CASSQDQLAGGSEQFF.

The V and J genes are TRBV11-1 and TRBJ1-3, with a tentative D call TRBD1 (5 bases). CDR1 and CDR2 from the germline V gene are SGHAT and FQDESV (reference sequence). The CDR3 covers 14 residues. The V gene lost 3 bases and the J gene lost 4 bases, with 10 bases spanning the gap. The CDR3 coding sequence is TGTGCCAGCAGCTTCAGGGCAGAAGGAAACACCATATATTTT. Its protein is CASSFRAEGNTIYF.

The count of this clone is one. CDR3 sequence: CASSPETGLMDEQYV. CDR3 nucleotide sequence: TGTGCCAGCTCACCAGAGACAGGGTTAATGGACGAGCAGTACGTC. The V and J genes are TRBV18 and TRBJ2-7, with 7 bases that match TRBD1. V was pared by 2 bases and J by 5 bases, with 9 bases of the junction left unmatched. Germline lookup yields CDR1 KGHSH and CDR2 LQKENI. CDR3 length: 15 amino acids.